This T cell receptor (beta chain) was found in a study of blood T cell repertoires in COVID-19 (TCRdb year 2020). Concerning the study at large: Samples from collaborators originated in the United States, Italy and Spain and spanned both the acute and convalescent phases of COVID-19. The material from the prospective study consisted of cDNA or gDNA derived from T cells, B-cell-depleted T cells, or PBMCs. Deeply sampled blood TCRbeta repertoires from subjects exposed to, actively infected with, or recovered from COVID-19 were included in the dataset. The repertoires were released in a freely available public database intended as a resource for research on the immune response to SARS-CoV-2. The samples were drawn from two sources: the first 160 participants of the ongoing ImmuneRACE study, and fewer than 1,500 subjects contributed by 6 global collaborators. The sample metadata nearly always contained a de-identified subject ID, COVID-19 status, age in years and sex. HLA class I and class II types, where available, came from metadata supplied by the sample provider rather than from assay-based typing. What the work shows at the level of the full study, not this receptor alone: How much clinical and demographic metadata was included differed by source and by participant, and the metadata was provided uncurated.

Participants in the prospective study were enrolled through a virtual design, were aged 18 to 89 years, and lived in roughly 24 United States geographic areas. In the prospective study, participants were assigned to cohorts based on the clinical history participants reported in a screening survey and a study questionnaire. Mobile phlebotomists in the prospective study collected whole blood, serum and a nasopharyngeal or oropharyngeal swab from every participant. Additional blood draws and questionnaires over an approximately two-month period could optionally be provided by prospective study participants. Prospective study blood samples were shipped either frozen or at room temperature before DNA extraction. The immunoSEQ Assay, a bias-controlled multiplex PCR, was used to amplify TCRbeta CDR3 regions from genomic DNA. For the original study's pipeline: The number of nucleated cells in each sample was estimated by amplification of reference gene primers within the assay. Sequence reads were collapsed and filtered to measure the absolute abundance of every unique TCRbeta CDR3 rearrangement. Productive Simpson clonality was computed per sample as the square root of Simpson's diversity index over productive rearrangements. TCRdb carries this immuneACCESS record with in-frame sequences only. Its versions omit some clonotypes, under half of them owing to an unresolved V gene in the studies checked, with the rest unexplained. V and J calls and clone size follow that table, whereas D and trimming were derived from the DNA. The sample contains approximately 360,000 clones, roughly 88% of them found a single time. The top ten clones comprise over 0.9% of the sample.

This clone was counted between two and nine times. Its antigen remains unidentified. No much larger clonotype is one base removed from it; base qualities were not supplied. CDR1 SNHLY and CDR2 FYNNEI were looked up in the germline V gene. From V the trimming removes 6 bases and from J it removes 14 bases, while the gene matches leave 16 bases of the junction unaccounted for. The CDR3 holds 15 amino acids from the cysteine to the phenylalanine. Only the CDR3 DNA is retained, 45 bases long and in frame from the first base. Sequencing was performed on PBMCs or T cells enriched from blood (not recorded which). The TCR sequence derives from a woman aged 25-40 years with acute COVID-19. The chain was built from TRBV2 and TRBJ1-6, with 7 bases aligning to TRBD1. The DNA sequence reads TGTGCCAGCAGGCCAGGGTCGACAGGGACCTGGGCCCTCCACTTT. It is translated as CASRPGSTGTWALHF.